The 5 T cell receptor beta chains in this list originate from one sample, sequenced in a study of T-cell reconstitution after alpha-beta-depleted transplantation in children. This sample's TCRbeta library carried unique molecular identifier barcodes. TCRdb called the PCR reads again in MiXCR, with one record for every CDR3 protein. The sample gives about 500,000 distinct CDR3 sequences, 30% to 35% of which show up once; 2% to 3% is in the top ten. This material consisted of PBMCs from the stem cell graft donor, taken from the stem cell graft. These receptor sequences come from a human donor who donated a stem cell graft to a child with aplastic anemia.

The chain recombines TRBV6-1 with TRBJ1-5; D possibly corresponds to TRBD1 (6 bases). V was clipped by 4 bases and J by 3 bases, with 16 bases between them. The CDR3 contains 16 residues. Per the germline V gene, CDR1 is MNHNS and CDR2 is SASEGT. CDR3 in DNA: TGTGCCAGCAGTGGGCAGGGGAGGGTAATCAATCAGCCCCAGCATTTT. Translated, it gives CASSGQGRVINQPQHF.

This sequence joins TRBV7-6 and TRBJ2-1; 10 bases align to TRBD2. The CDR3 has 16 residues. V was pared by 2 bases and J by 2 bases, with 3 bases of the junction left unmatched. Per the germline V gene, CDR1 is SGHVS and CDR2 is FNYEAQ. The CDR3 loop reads CASSLLGLAAYNEQFF. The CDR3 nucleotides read TGTGCCAGCAGCTTACTAGGACTAGCGGCCTACAATGAGCAGTTCTTC.

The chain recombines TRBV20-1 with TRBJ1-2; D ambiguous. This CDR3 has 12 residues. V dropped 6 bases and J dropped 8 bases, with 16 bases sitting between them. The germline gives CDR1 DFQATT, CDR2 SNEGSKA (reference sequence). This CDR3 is CSADRGSLGYTF. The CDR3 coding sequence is TGCAGTGCCGACCGGGGTTCACTAGGCTACACCTTC.

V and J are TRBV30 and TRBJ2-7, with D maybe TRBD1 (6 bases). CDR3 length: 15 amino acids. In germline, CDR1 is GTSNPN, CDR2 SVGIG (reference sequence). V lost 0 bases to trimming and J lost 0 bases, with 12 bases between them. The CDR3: CAWSVGQGSSYEQYV. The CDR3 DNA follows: TGTGCCTGGAGTGTCGGCCAGGGGAGCTCCTACGAGCAGTACGTC.

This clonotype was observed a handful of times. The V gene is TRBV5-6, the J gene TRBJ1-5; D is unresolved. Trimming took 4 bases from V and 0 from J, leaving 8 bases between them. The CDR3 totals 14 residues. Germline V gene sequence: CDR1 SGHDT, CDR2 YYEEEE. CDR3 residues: CASSRTASNQPQHF. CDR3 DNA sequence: TGTGCCAGCAGCCGTACAGCTAGCAATCAGCCCCAGCATTTT. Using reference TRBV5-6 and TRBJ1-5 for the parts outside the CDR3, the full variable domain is DAGVTQSPTHLIKTRGQQVTLRCSPKSGHDTVSWYQQALGQGPQFIFQYYEEEERQRGNFPDRFSGHQFPNYSSELNVNALLLGDSALYLCASSRTASNQPQHFGDGTRLSIL.